This T cell receptor beta chain is drawn from a study of blood T cells in healthy people across ages. Worth noting for this clonotype: Its target is not known.

Study-level points and caveats: More naive CD4+ cells and higher diversity marked long-lived donors relative to aged donors. The lack of PBMC sorting stopped any conclusive naive versus antigen-experienced comparison.

For the second PCR, which ran for about 7 to 12 cycles, a sample-barcoded 5' primer and a J-beta primer mix were used. One entry per CDR3 protein, called by TCRdb with MiXCR from the 5' RACE reads. Here the sample spans 1.5 million to 2 million distinct CDR3 sequences, just under 50% being singletons. The specimen sequenced was blood. The origin of this receptor is a woman aged 40-49 years in good health.

CDR3 residues: CASSLVSGINRETQYF. Here the CDR3 DNA reads TGTGCCAGCAGCTTAGTATCGGGGATCAATCGAGAGACCCAGTACTTC. The chain employs TRBV11-2 and TRBJ2-5; tentative D call: TRBD2 (5 bases). The length of the CDR3 is 16 residues. Between the trimmed V and J ends, which lost 1 base and 4 bases, there was a span of 16 bases. Germline CDR1 reads SGHAT; CDR2 reads FQNNGV.